Included here is one T cell receptor beta chain sequence, with context. What it binds is unknown. This record comes from a study of siplizumab effects on memory and regulatory T cells. Study conclusions and caveats: The study found naive T cells seemingly more diverse than memory cells and seemingly major alloresponse contributors. No more than a minor fraction of alloreactive clones could be traced back to unstimulated subsets. Treg origin accounted for an average of roughly 64% of mappable alloreactive CD4+ clones with siplizumab and over 25% in controls. Siplizumab led to significantly less abundant alloreactive sequences that could be traced back to unstimulated CD4+ memory cells.

The CDR3 is 16 amino acids. Germline CDR1 and CDR2: SGHNT and YYREEE (reference sequence). V gave up 6 bases and J gave up 2 bases, with 17 bases separating them. The assay was immunoSEQ multiplex PCR, and TCRdb's table has in-frame clones only and misses some. The sample has approximately 70,000 clones, about 90% seen once. Material for sequencing was CD8+ T cells sorted from blood. The V call is TRBV5-4, the J call TRBJ2-2; D might be TRBD2 (6 bases). This receptor was taken from a human donor in good health. The CDR3 DNA reads as TGTGCCAGCACCCGCGCGGCTAGCGTCAACACCGGGGAGCTGTTTTTT. Amino acid sequence: CASTRAASVNTGELFF. Together with reference TRBV5-4 and TRBJ2-2, the CDR3 gives the full variable domain: ETGVTQSPTHLIKTRGQQVTLRCSSQSGHNTVSWYQQALGQGPQFIFQYYREEENGRGNFPPRFSGLQFPNYSSELNVNALELDDSALYLCASTRAASVNTGELFFGEGSRLTVL.